These T cell receptor beta chains were read from a single sample in a study of T cell responses to AZD1222 COVID-19 vaccine. TCRdb keeps only in-frame clones here, not all; method: immunoSEQ multiplex PCR. Seen here are under 200,000 clones, roughly 92% observed once, and the top ten hold roughly 1.5%. The sample in question was peripheral blood, obtained on day 0 of AZD1222 vaccination. These receptors were collected from an adult in good health. The CDR3 runs from the conserved cysteine through the conserved F or W.

TRBJ1-1,TRBV24-1,CATSDLGQGWTEAFF
TRBJ2-5,TRBV10-3,CAISLRGETQYF
TRBJ1-5,TRBV20-1,CSASMAAINQPQHF
TRBJ2-3,TRBV7-2,CASSLGGGGTDTQYF
TRBJ1-4,TRBV9,CASSQGTGNEKLFF
TRBJ2-1,TRBV6-2/TRBV6-3,CASSYSTQRGYNEQFF
TRBJ2-1,TRBV18,CASSPRTVYNEQFF
TRBJ2-1,TRBV10-3,CAISSDSYNEQFF
TRBJ1-1,TRBV7-9,CASSGRVGTEAFF
TRBJ2-3,TRBV3-1/TRBV3-2,CASSPRRDTDTQYF
TRBJ2-3,TRBV25-1,CASTQGASDTQYF
TRBJ1-2,TRBV3-1/TRBV3-2,CASSFGQGAYGYTF
TRBJ2-3,TRBV5-1,CASSLLDSTDTQYF
TRBJ2-3,TRBV27,CASSFGGTGEADTQYF
TRBJ1-1,TRBV14,CATRGEPWGENTEAFF
TRBJ2-3,TRBV7-8,CASSPRPDTQYF